The clone carrying this T cell receptor (beta chain) occurred a few times. Unique molecular identifiers were incorporated when the TCRbeta library was constructed. TCRdb re-analysed the PCR reads in MiXCR, keeping a single row per CDR3 protein. The sample carries about 580,000 distinct CDR3 sequences, 27% recorded once. The data stem from a study of T-cell reconstitution after alpha-beta-depleted transplantation in children. CDR1 is KGHSH and CDR2 is LQKENI in the germline V gene. Trimming took 5 bases from V and 6 from J, leaving 17 bases between them. There are 15 residues in the CDR3. The TCR sequence derives from a boy less than two years old with Wiskott-Aldrich syndrome, due to receive a stem cell transplant. This chain connects TRBV18 to TRBJ1-5; TRBD1 is a possible D gene (5 bases). Material: PBMCs, obtained before TCRalphabeta/CD19-depleted stem cell transplant. The CDR3: CASSVGQGTGQPQHF. DNA of the CDR3: TGTGCCAGCTCAGTGGGGCAGGGAACGGGTCAGCCCCAGCATTTT. The whole variable domain, remainder taken from reference TRBV18 and TRBJ1-5, is NAGVMQNPRHLVRRRGQEARLRCSPMKGHSHVYWYRQLPEEGLKFMVYLQKENIIDESGMPKERFSAEFPKEGPSILRIQQVVRGDSAAYFCASSVGQGTGQPQHFGDGTRLSIL.